The clone carrying this T cell receptor (beta chain) was seen only a few times. Its antigen is not identified. Only in-frame clones appear in the TCRdb table, and some are missing; sequencing was by immunoSEQ multiplex PCR. The sample comprises fewer than 50,000 clones, approximately 84% of which are singletons, and about 0.43% rests with the top ten. Deletions cut 1 base from V and 3 bases from J, with 11 bases between. The germline gives CDR1 SGHKS, CDR2 YYEKEE (reference sequence). The length of the CDR3 is 15 residues. These data are taken from a study of graft-versus-host responses after intestinal transplantation.

The chain combines TRBV5-5 with TRBJ1-5, with D hard to call. The starting material was unstimulated CD4+ T cells sorted from spleen or lymph node cells, obtained before transplant. The receptor comes from a human donor who was the organ donor for an intestinal transplant. CDR3 residues: CASSLPGDSNQPQHF. Here the CDR3 DNA reads TGTGCCAGCAGCTTGCCCGGAGATTCCAATCAGCCCCAGCATTTT. Looking up the rest from reference TRBV5-5 and TRBJ1-5 gives the full variable domain: DAGVTQSPTHLIKTRGQQVTLRCSPISGHKSVSWYQQVLGQGPQFIFQYYEKEERGRGNFPDRFSARQFPNYSSELNVNALLLGDSALYLCASSLPGDSNQPQHFGDGTRLSIL.